This TCR beta chain was captured by sequencing in a study of CD8 T cells in ankylosing spondylitis. A note on this clonotype: No antigen is known for it. Being one base from a much bigger clone, this may be a read error.

Each TCR beta library was made by quantitative 5'-RACE that incorporated molecular barcodes. TCRdb reprocessed the 5' RACE reads with MiXCR, giving one entry per CDR3 protein. The data contain about 240,000 distinct CDR3 sequences, approximately 8.4% of them singletons. CDR3 length: 15 residues. CDR1 is SGHTA, CDR2 FQGNSA, per germline. Broader study findings: Relatively rare in peripheral blood, disease-linked clones were also CD8+. Significantly higher representation of disease-linked clones was reported for matched ankylosing spondylitis synovial fluid. Seemingly characteristic of ankylosing spondylitis blood was a TCR beta motif consisting of about 8 highly homologous variants.

The J gene is TRBJ1-5, the V gene TRBV7-2, with TRBD1 as a possible D gene (5 bases). The sample was blood, either unsorted or a sorted T cell fraction (not recorded which). This TCR came from a female donor with ankylosing spondylitis or in good health (not recorded which). CDR3 sequence reads: CAGSLDSASNQPQHF. CDR3 in DNA: TGTGCCGGCAGCTTAGACAGTGCTAGCAATCAGCCCCAGCATTTT.